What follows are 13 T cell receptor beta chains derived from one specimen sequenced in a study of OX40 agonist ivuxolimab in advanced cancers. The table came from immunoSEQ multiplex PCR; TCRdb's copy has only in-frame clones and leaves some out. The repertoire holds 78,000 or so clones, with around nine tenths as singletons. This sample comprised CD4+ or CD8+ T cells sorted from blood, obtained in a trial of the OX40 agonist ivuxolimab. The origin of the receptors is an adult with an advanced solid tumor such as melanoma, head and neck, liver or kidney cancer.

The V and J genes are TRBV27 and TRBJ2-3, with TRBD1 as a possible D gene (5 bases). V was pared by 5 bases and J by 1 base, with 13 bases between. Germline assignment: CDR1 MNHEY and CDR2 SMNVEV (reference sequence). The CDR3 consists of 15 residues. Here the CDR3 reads CASSVGTGRTDTQYF. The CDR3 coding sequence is TGTGCCAGCAGTGTCGGTACAGGACGCACAGATACGCAGTATTTT.

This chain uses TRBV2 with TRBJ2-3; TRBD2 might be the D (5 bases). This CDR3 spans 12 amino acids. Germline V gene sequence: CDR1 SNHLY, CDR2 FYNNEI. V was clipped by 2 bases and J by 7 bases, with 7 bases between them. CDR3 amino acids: CASSETSHTQYF. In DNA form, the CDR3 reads TGTGCCAGCAGTGAAACTAGTCATACGCAGTATTTT. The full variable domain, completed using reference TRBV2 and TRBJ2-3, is EPEVTQTPSHQVTQMGQEVILRCVPISNHLYFYWYRQILGQKVEFLVSFYNNEISEKSEIFDDQFSVERPDGSNFTLKIRSTKLEDSAMYFCASSETSHTQYFGPGTRLTVL.

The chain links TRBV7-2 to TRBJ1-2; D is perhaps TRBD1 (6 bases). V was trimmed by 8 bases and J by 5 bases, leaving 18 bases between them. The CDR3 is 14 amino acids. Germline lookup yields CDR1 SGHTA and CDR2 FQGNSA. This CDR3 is CASRGRELKYGYTF. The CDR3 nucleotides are TGTGCCAGCCGGGGGCGGGAGCTAAAATATGGCTACACCTTC.

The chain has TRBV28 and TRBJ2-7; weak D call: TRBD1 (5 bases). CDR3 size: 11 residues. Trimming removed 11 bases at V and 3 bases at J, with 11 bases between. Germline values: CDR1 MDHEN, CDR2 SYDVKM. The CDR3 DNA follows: TGTGCCTCAGGGCCCCTCTACGAGCAGTACTTC. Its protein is CASGPLYEQYF.

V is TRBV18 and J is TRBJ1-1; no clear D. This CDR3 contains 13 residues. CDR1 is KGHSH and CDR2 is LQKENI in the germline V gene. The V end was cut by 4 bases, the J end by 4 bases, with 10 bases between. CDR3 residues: CASSQKESTEAFF. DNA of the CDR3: TGTGCCAGCTCACAGAAGGAGAGCACTGAAGCTTTCTTT.

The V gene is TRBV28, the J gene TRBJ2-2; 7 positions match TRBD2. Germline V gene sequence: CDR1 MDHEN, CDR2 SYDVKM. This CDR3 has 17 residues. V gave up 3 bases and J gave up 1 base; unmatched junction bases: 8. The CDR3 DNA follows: TGTGCCAGCAGTTTCCCCGGGCTAGCGGAGAACACCGGGGAGCTGTTTTTT. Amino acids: CASSFPGLAENTGELFF. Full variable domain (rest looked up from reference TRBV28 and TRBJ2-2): DVKVTQSSRYLVKRTGEKVFLECVQDMDHENMFWYRQDPGLGLRLIYFSYDVKMKEKGDIPEGYSVSREKKERFSLILESASTNQTSMYLCASSFPGLAENTGELFFGEGSRLTVL.

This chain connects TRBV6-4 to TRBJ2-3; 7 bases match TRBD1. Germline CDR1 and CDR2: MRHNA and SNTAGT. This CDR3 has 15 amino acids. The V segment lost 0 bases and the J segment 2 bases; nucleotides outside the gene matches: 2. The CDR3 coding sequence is TGTGCCAGCAGTGACTCCGGGACAGTCACAGATACGCAGTATTTT. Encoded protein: CASSDSGTVTDTQYF.

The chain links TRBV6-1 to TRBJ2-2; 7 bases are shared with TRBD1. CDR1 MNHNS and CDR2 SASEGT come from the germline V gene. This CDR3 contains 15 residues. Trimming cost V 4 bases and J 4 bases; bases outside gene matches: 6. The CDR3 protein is CASSARQGITGELFF. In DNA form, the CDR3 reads TGTGCCAGCAGTGCCAGACAGGGAATCACCGGGGAGCTGTTTTTT.

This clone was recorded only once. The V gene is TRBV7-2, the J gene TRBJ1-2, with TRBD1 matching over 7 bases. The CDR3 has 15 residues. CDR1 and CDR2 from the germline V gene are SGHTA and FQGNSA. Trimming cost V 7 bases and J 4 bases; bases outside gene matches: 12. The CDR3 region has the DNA TGTGCCAGCACCCCACCGTCGACAGGGACCTATGGCTACACCTTC. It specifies CASTPPSTGTYGYTF.

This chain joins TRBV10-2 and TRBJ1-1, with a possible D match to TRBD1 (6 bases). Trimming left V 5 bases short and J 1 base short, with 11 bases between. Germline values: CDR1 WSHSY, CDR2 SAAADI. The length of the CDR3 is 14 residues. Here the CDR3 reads CASSQTGRNTEAFF. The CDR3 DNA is TGCGCCAGCAGTCAGACAGGACGGAACACTGAAGCTTTCTTT.

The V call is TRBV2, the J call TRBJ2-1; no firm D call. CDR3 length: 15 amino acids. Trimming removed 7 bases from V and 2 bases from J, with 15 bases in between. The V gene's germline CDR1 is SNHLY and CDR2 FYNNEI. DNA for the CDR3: TGTGCCAGCAATATCGCGTCCGGCCCCTACAATGAGCAGTTCTTC. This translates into CASNIASGPYNEQFF.

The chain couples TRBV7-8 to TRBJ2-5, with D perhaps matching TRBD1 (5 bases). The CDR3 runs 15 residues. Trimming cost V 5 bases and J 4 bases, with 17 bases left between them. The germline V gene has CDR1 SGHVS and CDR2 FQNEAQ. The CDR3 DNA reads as TGTGCCAGCAGCCTACAGGTCCATCCGAGAGAGACCCAGTACTTC. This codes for CASSLQVHPRETQYF.

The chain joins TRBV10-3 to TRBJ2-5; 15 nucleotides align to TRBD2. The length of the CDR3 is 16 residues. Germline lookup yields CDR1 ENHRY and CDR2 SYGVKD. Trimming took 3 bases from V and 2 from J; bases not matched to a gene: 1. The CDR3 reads CAISEGLAGGQETQYF. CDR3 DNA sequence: TGTGCCATCAGTGAAGGACTAGCGGGGGGGCAAGAGACCCAGTACTTC.